This TCR beta chain was captured in a study of post-analysis software for immune sequencing data (dated by TCRdb to between 2015 and 2017). Study-level background: The recorded disease courses included relapsing-remitting, secondary progressive and progressive-relapsing multiple sclerosis, and some patients had no subtype annotation. A subset of samples was prepared in parallel using single-end sample barcoding, then pooled and co-amplified after Illumina adapter ligation. Patient repertoires were compared against around 10 previously published healthy control repertoires from donors aged 6 to 25 years. What the work shows at the level of the full study, not this receptor alone: Direct clustering with F measure showed strong co-clustering of samples prepared in the same batch, prompting a batch-effect correction. The multiple sclerosis patient group was slightly younger than the control group. Significantly higher frequencies in patients than in controls were found for roughly 5 TRBV segments, including TRBV5-6, TRBV5-1 and TRBV20-1. Significantly lower normalized Chao1 diversity was found in multiple sclerosis patients than in controls, suggesting substantial peripheral T-cell clonal expansion.

The library was made by PCR. TCRdb records Illumina HiSeq 2500 as the sequencer. To reduce PCR and sequencing biases, unique molecular identifiers were incorporated into the TCR beta cDNA libraries. Every 1 to 10 million input T cells yielded roughly 500,000 cDNA molecules, meaning each molecule approximated one T cell. The same protocol used for the earlier healthy control dataset was applied to prepare and sequence the patient libraries. Samples belonging to the same batch were prepared together, multiplexed and sequenced on a shared HiSeq lane. For the original study's pipeline: MIGEC handled the raw barcoded reads, throwing out single-read molecular identifier groups before consensus assembly and CDR3 extraction. VDJtools was used for post-analysis of the clonotype tables, with diversity normalized by down-sampling every dataset to the smallest sample size. In repertoire overlap clustering, CDR3 amino acid sequences, but not nucleotide sequences, were matched to correct batch-related cross-sample contamination. Using fastp at Q25 and MiXCR, TCRdb reprocessed the public reads and kept productive beta chains. Rows are combined by CDR3 protein, so each entry shows the most common genes and DNA. TCRdb assigned the V and J calls; the authors' analysis was not used. The sample data list 150,000 to 200,000 distinct CDR3 sequences, and about 37% of these were observed just once. The leading ten clones occupy over 25% of the sample.

Remarks on this clonotype: Its binding antigen is unknown. The sample holds no much larger clone one base away, and base qualities are not on file.

Reading the label with the study, this specimen's time point is: second blood draw from one MS patient after hematopoietic stem cell transplantation. To demonstrate the VDJtools post-analysis software, the study profiled TCR beta repertoires from the peripheral blood of around 13 young patients with multiple sclerosis. The patients with multiple sclerosis were children and adolescents between roughly 6 and 17 years of age. Its CDR3 holds 13 amino acids, cysteine through phenylalanine. Only the CDR3 region is kept as DNA, spanning 39 bases read in frame from base 1. V and J are truncated by 2 bases and 7 bases respectively, leaving an intervening sequence of 9 bases.

The source material was blood, sampled after autologous hematopoietic stem cell transplantation. The chain was built from TRBV12-3 or TRBV12-4 and TRBJ2-1, and perhaps TRBD2 as D gene, on 6 matching bases. The TCR was taken from a girl between 5 and 17 years old with multiple sclerosis. Donor details come from another sample of the same person, matched by shared clones. The CDR3 protein is CASSLRRGNEQFF. The DNA sequence follows: TGTGCCAGCAGTTTACGCCGGGGGAATGAGCAGTTCTTC.